This entry features one T cell receptor (beta chain) sequence. This sample is drawn from a study of T cells in Graves' hyperthyroidism and ophthalmopathy. The overall study: Initial diagnosis, before any treatment, was when peripheral blood was collected.

The investigators amplified TCR beta CDR3 regions from RNA transcripts. An initial round of RT-PCR targeting the TCR CDR3 relied on the HTBI primer set. Each CDR3 protein gets one entry after TCRdb re-called the multiplex PCR reads with MiXCR. The profile shows fewer than 200,000 distinct CDR3 sequences, around 8.9% of them singletons. CDR1 KGHSH and CDR2 LQKENI come from the germline V gene. The CDR3 consists of 15 residues. V was pared by 3 bases and J by 1 base, with 12 bases between. This TCR came from a woman aged 18-29 years with Graves' hyperthyroidism that later progressed to Graves' ophthalmopathy. The sequenced sample was blood. This rearrangement joins TRBV18 to TRBJ1-2; D may be TRBD1 (6 bases). CDR3 protein: CASSPPGAYNYGYTF. The CDR3 DNA reads TGTGCCAGCTCACCTCCGGGGGCGTATAACTATGGCTACACCTTC.